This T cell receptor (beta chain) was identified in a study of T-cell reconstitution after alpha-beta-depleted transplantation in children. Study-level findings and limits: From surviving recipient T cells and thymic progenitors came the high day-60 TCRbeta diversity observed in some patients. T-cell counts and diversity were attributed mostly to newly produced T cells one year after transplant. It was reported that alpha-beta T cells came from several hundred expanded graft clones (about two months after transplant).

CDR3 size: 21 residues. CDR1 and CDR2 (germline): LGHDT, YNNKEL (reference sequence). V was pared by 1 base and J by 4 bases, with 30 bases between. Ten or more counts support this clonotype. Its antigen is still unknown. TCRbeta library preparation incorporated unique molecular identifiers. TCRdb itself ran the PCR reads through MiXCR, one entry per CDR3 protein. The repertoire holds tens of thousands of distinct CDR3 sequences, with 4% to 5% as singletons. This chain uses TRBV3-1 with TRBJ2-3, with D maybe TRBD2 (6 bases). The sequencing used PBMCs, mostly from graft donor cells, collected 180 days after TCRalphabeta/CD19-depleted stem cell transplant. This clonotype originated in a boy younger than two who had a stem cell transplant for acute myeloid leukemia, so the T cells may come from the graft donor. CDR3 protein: CASSQVAGSTLRSVGADTQYF. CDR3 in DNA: TGTGCCAGCAGCCAAGTTGCGGGGAGTACACTCCGGAGTGTGGGAGCAGATACGCAGTATTTT.